One and the same sample provided the 10 T cell receptor beta chains below, sequenced in a study of blood T cells in healthy people across ages. Sample-barcoded 5' priming and a J-beta primer mix drove a second PCR of roughly 6 to 12 cycles. TCRdb fed the 5' RACE reads into MiXCR, producing one record per CDR3 protein. The sample records 380,000 or so distinct CDR3 sequences, about 55% being singletons. The sequenced material came from blood. The receptors were sampled from a man aged 60-69 years in good health.

This clonotype was counted between two and nine times. This rearrangement joins TRBV20-1 to TRBJ2-1; D uncertain. Germline V gene lookup returns CDR1 DFQATT and CDR2 SNEGSKA (reference sequence). The V and J ends lost 0 bases and 1 base respectively, with 7 bases between them. The CDR3 length is 14 residues. This CDR3 reads CSARDRQSYNEQFF. The CDR3, as DNA: TGCAGTGCTAGAGATCGGCAATCCTACAATGAGCAGTTCTTC.

This clonotype was seen a few times. The chain is built from TRBV29-1 and TRBJ1-2; 7 bases fit TRBD1. The CDR3 is 13 amino acids. The V gene's germline CDR1 is SQVTM and CDR2 ANQGSEA. V was pared by 6 bases and J by 1 base, with 5 bases of the junction left unmatched. For the CDR3, the DNA is TGCAGCGTGGACAGGAGAGATAACTATGGCTACACCTTC. The encoded protein is CSVDRRDNYGYTF. Looking up the rest from reference TRBV29-1 and TRBJ1-2 gives the full variable domain: SAVISQKPSRDICQRGTSLTIQCQVDSQVTMMFWYRQQPGQSLTLIATANQGSEATYESGFVIDKFPISRPNLTFSTLTVSNMSPEDSSIYLCSVDRRDNYGYTFGSGTRLTVV.

This clonotype was seen ten or more times. The junction shows a germline mismatch at one end, possibly a read error. The rearrangement joins TRBV5-1 to TRBJ2-5; D ambiguous. The germline gives CDR1 SGHRS, CDR2 YFSETQ. The CDR3 runs 12 residues. The chain's CDR3 is CASSLVGETQYF. CDR3 sequence (DNA): TGTGCCAGCAGCTTAGTCGGGGAGACCCAGTACTTC.

V usage is TRBV5-1 and J usage is TRBJ2-2; 8 bases map to TRBD1. The V gene's germline CDR1 is SGHRS and CDR2 YFSETQ. The trim removed 7 bases at V and 4 bases at J, leaving 15 bases unmatched. The CDR3 is 17 amino acids. The CDR3 nucleotides are TGCGCCAGCCGTCGGGGACAGGCCCCCGCGGGCACCGGGGAGCTGTTTTTT. Its protein is CASRRGQAPAGTGELFF.

This clonotype was recorded many times. The chain uses TRBV4-3 and TRBJ2-5; D gene uncertain. The V and J ends lost 0 bases and 5 bases respectively, with 13 bases between them. This CDR3 comprises 15 residues. In germline, CDR1 is LGHNA, CDR2 YSLEER. This chain's CDR3 is CASSQEMWARETQYF. CDR3 DNA sequence: TGCGCCAGCAGCCAAGAGATGTGGGCGCGGGAGACCCAGTACTTC.

The chain carries TRBV30 and TRBJ1-2; 7 bases line up with TRBD1. This CDR3 comprises 15 residues. CDR1 and CDR2 (germline): GTSNPN, SVGIG (reference sequence). With V trimmed by 0 bases and J by 3 bases, 7 bases remained unmatched. CDR3 in amino acids: CAWSVGQVSHYGYTF. For the CDR3, the DNA is TGTGCCTGGAGTGTAGGACAGGTCTCGCACTATGGCTACACCTTC. The variable domain in full, completed from reference TRBV30 and TRBJ1-2, reads SQTIHQWPATLVQPVGSPLSLECTVEGTSNPNLYWYRQAAGRGLQLLFYSVGIGQISSEVPQNLSASRPQDRQFILSSKKLLLSDSGFYLCAWSVGQVSHYGYTFGSGTRLTVV.

The chain carries TRBV28 and TRBJ2-7; D unclear. This CDR3 is built from 15 residues. Per the germline V gene, CDR1 is MDHEN and CDR2 is SYDVKM. V lost 4 bases and J 4 bases, leaving 17 bases between the germline ends. Written as DNA, the CDR3 is TGTGCCAGCAGTTCCCCCCGGCAGGTAGGGTACGAGCAGTACTTC. Translated: CASSSPRQVGYEQYF.

Details on this clonotype: A much larger clone sits a single nucleotide away, making a read error possible. The chain has TRBV4-1 and TRBJ2-1, with D unresolved. The J call is in doubt because the DNA end fits TRBJ2-7 better. This CDR3 is built from 12 residues. Germline V gives CDR1 MGHRA, CDR2 YSYEKL. The CDR3 bases are TGCGCCAGCAGCCAAGTCTACAATGAGCAGTACTTC. It specifies CASSQVYNEQYF.

This clonotype showed up many times. The chain employs TRBV20-1 and TRBJ2-7; 11 nucleotides line up with TRBD1. This CDR3 has 14 amino acids. Per the germline V gene, CDR1 is DFQATT and CDR2 is SNEGSKA (reference sequence). J lost 1 base, V lost 6 bases, and 5 bases had no gene match. The CDR3 nucleotides are TGCAGTGCAATCGGGACAGGGGGATCCTACGAGCAGTACTTC. Encoded protein: CSAIGTGGSYEQYF.

This clonotype was counted at least ten times. This may stem from a read error, because a much larger clone lies one nucleotide away. The gene calls are TRBV28 and TRBJ2-5, with 7 bases identical to TRBD1. This CDR3 spans 13 amino acids. Per germline, CDR1 MDHEN and CDR2 SYDVKM. V trimming: 6 bases; J trimming: 11 bases; junction bases outside the gene matches: 12. In nucleotides, the CDR3 is TGTGCCAGCAGGAGAGACAGGGTCAATGAGCAGTACTTC. Its protein is CASRRDRVNEQYF.